Following are 25 T cell receptor beta chains from one sample sequenced in a study of shared clonotypes between healthy human individuals. Sequenced by immunoSEQ multiplex PCR; TCRdb stores in-frame clones only, minus some. The sample lists 2 million or so clones, over 85% occurring once. Material for sequencing was naive CD4+ T cells sorted from blood. Documented subset: CD45RA+ positively selected. These receptors were obtained from a man aged 18-30 years in good health.

V usage is TRBV7-9 and J usage is TRBJ1-1, with D unresolved. V dropped 7 bases and J dropped 7 bases, with 13 bases sitting between them. Germline V gene sequence: CDR1 SEHNR, CDR2 FQNEAQ (reference sequence). The CDR3 has 12 amino acids. CDR3 DNA: TGTGCCAGCACCCCGAATCGGGGTGAAGCTTTCTTT. This encodes CASTPNRGEAFF.

This rearrangement joins TRBV27 to TRBJ2-7; D gene unclear. The V gene lost 5 bases and the J gene lost 0 bases, with 11 bases spanning the gap. This CDR3 comprises 14 residues. The germline CDR1 and CDR2 sequences are MNHEY and SMNVEV (reference sequence). The CDR3 sequence: CASSLEPGSYEQYF. The DNA for the CDR3 is TGTGCCAGCAGTCTTGAGCCGGGCTCCTACGAGCAGTACTTC.

The V gene is TRBV30, the J gene TRBJ1-6; possibly TRBD1 for D (5 bases). The ends were cut back, 8 bases at V and 10 bases at J, with 21 bases in the middle. Germline CDR1 reads GTSNPN; CDR2 reads SVGIG (reference sequence). This CDR3 is 14 amino acids long. CDR3 sequence (DNA): TGTGCCCTCCGGGGTGCAGGGAGTCACTCACCCCTCCACTTT. It encodes CALRGAGSHSPLHF.

The chain couples TRBV2 to TRBJ1-5; D possibly corresponds to TRBD1 (5 bases). The CDR3 is 13 amino acids. Germline V gene data show CDR1 as SNHLY and CDR2 as FYNNEI. The V end was cut by 10 bases, the J end by 7 bases, with 17 bases between. The CDR3 here is CATKRGEAQPQHF. For the CDR3, the DNA is TGTGCCACCAAAAGGGGAGAGGCCCAGCCCCAGCATTTT.

The chain carries TRBV6-5 and TRBJ1-5; no definite D call. Germline-derived CDR1 and CDR2 are MNHEY and SVGAGI. V was trimmed by 0 bases and J by 4 bases, leaving 10 bases between them. CDR3 length: 15 residues. Here the CDR3 reads CASSYSGGMNQPQHF. The DNA for the CDR3 is TGTGCCAGCAGTTACTCCGGAGGGATGAATCAGCCCCAGCATTTT.

V gene TRBV6-5 combines with J gene TRBJ1-6; TRBD1 matches at 12 bases. Germline V CDR1 and CDR2: MNHEY, SVGAGI. J was trimmed by 8 bases and V by 8 bases; bases with no gene match: 7. CDR3 length: 15 residues. CDR3: CASRRGQGADSPLHF. DNA of the CDR3: TGTGCCAGCCGCCGGGGACAGGGGGCAGATTCACCCCTCCACTTT.

The CDR3 region has the DNA TGTGCCACCAGCAGAGATTTCCCAGGACCCACCTACGAGCAGTACTTC. Translation: CATSRDFPGPTYEQYF. The chain employs TRBV15 and TRBJ2-7; D call uncertain. The CDR3 spans 16 residues. CDR1 is LNHNV, CDR2 YYDKDF, per germline (reference sequence). V lost 0 bases, J lost 2 bases, and 14 bases lay in between. The whole variable domain, remainder taken from reference TRBV15 and TRBJ2-7, is DAMVIQNPRYQVTQFGKPVTLSCSQTLNHNVMYWYQQKSSQAPKLLFHYYDKDFNNEADTPDNFQSRRPNTSFCFLDIRSPGLGDTAMYLCATSRDFPGPTYEQYFGPGTRLTVT.

The rearrangement joins TRBV6-5 to TRBJ2-7; TRBD2 might be the D (6 bases). Germline V gene sequence: CDR1 MNHEY, CDR2 SVGAGI. V lost 4 bases and J 5 bases, leaving 21 bases between the germline ends. The CDR3 runs to 16 residues. This CDR3 is CASSSPGETLGNEQYF. CDR3 sequence (DNA): TGTGCCAGCAGTTCCCCGGGGGAAACCCTCGGTAACGAGCAGTACTTC.

The rearrangement joins TRBV7-8 to TRBJ2-3; D is uncertain. The CDR3 runs 15 residues. The V and J ends lost 4 bases and 1 base respectively, with 12 bases between them. Germline V gives CDR1 SGHVS, CDR2 FQNEAQ. CDR3 nucleotides: TGTGCCAGCAGCTATCCCACAGTGCGCACAGATACGCAGTATTTT. This gives the protein CASSYPTVRTDTQYF. The full variable domain, rest sourced from reference TRBV7-8 and TRBJ2-3, is GAGVSQSPRYKVAKRGQDVALRCDPISGHVSLFWYQQALGQGPEFLTYFQNEAQLDKSGLPSDRFFAERPEGSVSTLKIQRTQQEDSAVYLCASSYPTVRTDTQYFGPGTRLTVL.

A single count supports this clone. The gene calls are TRBV6-5 and TRBJ1-3; D unclear. The germline V gene has CDR1 MNHEY and CDR2 SVGAGI. The CDR3 loop spans 15 amino acids. V lost 0 bases to trimming and J lost 2 bases, with 8 bases between them. CDR3 sequence: CASSYSSGPGNTIYF. DNA for the CDR3: TGTGCCAGCAGTTACTCGTCAGGTCCTGGAAACACCATATATTTT.

A remark on this clone: A much larger clone differs from this one at a single base, so this may be a read error. The rearrangement links TRBV29-1 to TRBJ2-5; D perhaps matches TRBD1 (5 bases). The CDR3 runs to 13 residues. The germline CDR1 and CDR2 sequences are SQVTM and ANQGSEA. Here the CDR3 reads CSVKTAPQETRYF. DNA of the CDR3: TGCAGCGTTAAGACAGCTCCACAAGAGACCCGGTACTTC.

This sequence joins TRBV5-1 and TRBJ2-1; tentative D call: TRBD1 (5 bases). V lost 1 base, J lost 6 bases, and 8 bases lay in between. Per germline, CDR1 SGHRS and CDR2 YFSETQ. This CDR3 is built from 13 residues. The CDR3 DNA reads as TGCGCCAGCAGCTTGTTACAGGTCAATGAGCAGTTCTTC. Its protein is CASSLLQVNEQFF.

Notes on this clone: Other DNA sequences within the sample encode an identical CDR3. The rearrangement links TRBV6-5 to TRBJ2-7; possible D gene TRBD2, 7 bases. The CDR3 loop spans 12 amino acids. V was pared by 5 bases and J by 4 bases, with 9 bases between. Germline-derived CDR1 and CDR2 are MNHEY and SVGAGI. CDR3 DNA: TGTGCCAGCAGTAGGGGGGGGTACGAGCAGTACTTC. Translating it yields CASSRGGYEQYF.

The V call is TRBV5-4, the J call TRBJ2-1; D uncertain. Trimming took off 3 bases at V and 7 bases at J, with 5 bases between the two ends. The CDR3 has 11 amino acids. CDR1 is SGHNT and CDR2 is YYREEE in the germline V gene (reference sequence). The CDR3 here is CASSSQNEQFF. In DNA, the CDR3 is TGTGCCAGCAGCTCCCAGAATGAGCAGTTCTTC.

This clone was picked up a small number of times. CDR3 protein: CASSPGLAGPAVDNEQFF. The CDR3, as DNA: TGTGCCAGCAGCCCGGGACTAGCGGGACCCGCCGTGGACAATGAGCAGTTCTTC. V and J are TRBV7-8 and TRBJ2-1, with 13 bases identical to TRBD2. The CDR3 extends over 18 amino acids. V lost 5 bases and J lost 5; bases outside the gene matches: 12. CDR1 is SGHVS, CDR2 FQNEAQ, per germline.

In its sample, this clone was seen once. The chain combines TRBV11-2 with TRBJ1-2; 8 bases map to TRBD1. Germline CDR1 and CDR2: SGHAT and FQNNGV. This CDR3 region has 14 residues. Trimming took 3 bases from V and 6 from J; bases not matched to a gene: 6. The CDR3 DNA reads as TGTGCCAGCAGCTTTCGCCAGGGGGCGGATGGCTACACCTTC. Translating it yields CASSFRQGADGYTF.

The chain links TRBV7-9 to TRBJ2-5; 10 positions agree with TRBD2. The V gene end was trimmed by 6 bases and the J gene end by 0 bases; junction bases not matched to a gene: 4. Germline CDR1 reads SEHNR; CDR2 reads FQNEAQ (reference sequence). This CDR3 comprises 15 residues. The CDR3 is CASSPGTSDQETQYF. CDR3 in DNA: TGTGCCAGCAGTCCCGGGACTAGCGACCAAGAGACCCAGTACTTC.

On this clone itself: The same CDR3 also results from other DNA sequences found in this sample. The chain is built from TRBV5-1 and TRBJ2-1, with D perhaps matching TRBD1 or TRBD2 (5 bases each). V was clipped by 4 bases and J by 0 bases, with 8 bases between them. There are 14 residues in the CDR3. Germline-derived CDR1 and CDR2 are SGHRS and YFSETQ. DNA of the CDR3: TGCGCCAGCAGCCTGGGACCCTCCTACAATGAGCAGTTCTTC. Its translation: CASSLGPSYNEQFF.

The chain joins TRBV7-6 to TRBJ2-2, with 13 nucleotides matching TRBD2. J lost 7 bases, V lost 5 bases, and 7 bases had no gene match. The CDR3 runs 16 residues. Germline loops: CDR1 SGHVS, CDR2 FNYEAQ. The CDR3 is CASSRTWTSGGGELFF. The CDR3, as DNA: TGTGCCAGCAGCCGAACCTGGACTAGCGGGGGCGGGGAGCTGTTTTTT. Using reference TRBV7-6 and TRBJ2-2 for the parts outside the CDR3, the full variable domain is GAGVSQSPRYKVTKRGQDVALRCDPISGHVSLYWYRQALGQGPEFLTYFNYEAQQDKSGLPNDRFSAERPEGSISTLTIQRTEQRDSAMYRCASSRTWTSGGGELFFGEGSRLTVL.

The V and J genes are TRBV7-8 and TRBJ1-1, with 7 bases that match TRBD1. The CDR3 has 15 residues. Looked up from germline, CDR1 is SGHVS and CDR2 is FQNEAQ. Unmatched junction bases numbered 6, after V lost 5 bases and J lost 0 bases. In DNA form, the CDR3 reads TGTGCCAGCAGCCCCCGACAGGGAATGAACACTGAAGCTTTCTTT. Its protein product is CASSPRQGMNTEAFF.

The chain links TRBV18 to TRBJ1-2; possibly TRBD1 for D (6 bases). The CDR3 has 14 amino acids. Germline assignment: CDR1 KGHSH and CDR2 LQKENI. Trimming removed 3 bases at V and 8 bases at J, with 16 bases between. The CDR3, as DNA: TGTGCCAGCTCACCCCTCACGGGGGCGGGAGGCTACACCTTC. Translation gives CASSPLTGAGGYTF.

This clone was found once. In nucleotides, the CDR3 is TGTGCCAGCAGTTTAGTATATCGGGGAAACACCATATATTTT. This encodes CASSLVYRGNTIYF. The V gene is TRBV27, the J gene TRBJ1-3; D is undetermined. V lost 2 bases and J 4 bases, leaving 9 bases between the germline ends. CDR1 and CDR2 (germline): MNHEY, SMNVEV (reference sequence). The CDR3 sequence is 14 residues long.

This rearrangement joins TRBV5-1 to TRBJ2-7, with 12 bases aligning to TRBD2. V shed 4 bases and J 7 bases; nucleotides not matched to a gene: 12. Germline V gives CDR1 SGHRS, CDR2 YFSETQ. The CDR3 contains 16 residues. DNA for the CDR3: TGCGCCAGCAGCCCTTCGACTAGCGGGAGCCGAGGTGAGCAGTACTTC. Amino acids: CASSPSTSGSRGEQYF.

The chain uses TRBV18 and TRBJ2-3, with TRBD2 matching 7 bases. V was pared by 0 bases and J by 2 bases, with 8 bases of the junction left unmatched. Germline V CDR1 and CDR2: KGHSH, LQKENI. This CDR3 contains 17 residues. The CDR3 DNA sequence: TGTGCCAGCTCACCACCAACCCCGGGACTACTCACAGATACGCAGTATTTT. Protein sequence: CASSPPTPGLLTDTQYF.

The chain combines TRBV19 with TRBJ2-2; 15 bases line up with TRBD2. Unmatched junction bases numbered 10, after V lost 7 bases and J lost 4 bases. Germline V gives CDR1 LNHDA, CDR2 SQIVND (reference sequence). CDR3 size: 18 residues. The CDR3 loop is CASTPGLAGGPGTGELFF. The CDR3 DNA is TGTGCCAGTACCCCTGGACTAGCGGGAGGGCCGGGCACCGGGGAGCTGTTTTTT.